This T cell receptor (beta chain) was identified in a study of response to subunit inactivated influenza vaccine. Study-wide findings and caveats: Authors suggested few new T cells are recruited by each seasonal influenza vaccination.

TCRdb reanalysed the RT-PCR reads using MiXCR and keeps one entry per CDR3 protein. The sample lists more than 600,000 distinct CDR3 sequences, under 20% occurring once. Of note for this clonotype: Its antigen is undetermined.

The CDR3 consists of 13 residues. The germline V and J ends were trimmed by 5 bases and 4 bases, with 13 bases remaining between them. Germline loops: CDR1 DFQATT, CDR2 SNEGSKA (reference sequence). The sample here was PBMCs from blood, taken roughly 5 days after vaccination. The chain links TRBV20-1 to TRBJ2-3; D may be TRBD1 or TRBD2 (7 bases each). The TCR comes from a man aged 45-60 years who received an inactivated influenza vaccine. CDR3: CSAERDSPDTQYF. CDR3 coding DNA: TGCAGTGCTGAGCGGGACAGTCCAGATACGCAGTATTTT.